The 28 T cell receptor beta chains below all came from one sample that was sequenced in a study of shared clonotypes between healthy human individuals. Naive CD8 cells lacked CD45RO and underwent positive selection for CCR7, leaving out terminally differentiated effector memory CD45RA+ cells. Sequenced by immunoSEQ multiplex PCR; TCRdb stores in-frame clones only, minus some. The data contain approximately 1.9 million clones, roughly 95% of them singletons. Sequencing input: naive CD8+ T cells from PBMCs. All receptors come from a man younger than 30 in good health. Some clones in this sample may be carry-over from other donors' samples.

The chain uses TRBV7-9 and TRBJ2-7; a weak D match, TRBD2 (6 bases). Per the germline V gene, CDR1 is SEHNR and CDR2 is FQNEAQ (reference sequence). V shed 7 bases and J shed 7 bases, with 20 bases lying between them. The CDR3 loop spans 14 amino acids. The CDR3 sequence: CASTPAPVSGEQYF. Written as DNA, the CDR3 is TGTGCCAGCACCCCCGCGCCGGTGAGCGGGGAGCAGTACTTC.

The chain links TRBV28 to TRBJ2-1; TRBD2 matches at 8 bases. The CDR3 spans 16 residues. Germline CDR1 is MDHEN and CDR2 is SYDVKM. V dropped 5 bases and J dropped 7; count of bases not matched to a gene: 13. DNA of the CDR3: TGTGCCAGCAGTCTCACCCGGGAGGGCCGTTGGAATGAGCAGTTCTTC. It specifies CASSLTREGRWNEQFF.

The J gene is TRBJ2-7, the V gene TRBV9; 8 bases agree with TRBD1. The V and J ends lost 4 bases and 3 bases, in that order; junction bases with no gene match: 9. CDR1 and CDR2 from the germline V gene are SGDLS and YYNGEE. The CDR3 has 15 residues. The DNA of the CDR3 is TGTGCCAGCAGCCCAGGGACAGGTATGCTCTACGAGCAGTACTTC. Translated: CASSPGTGMLYEQYF.

On this clone: One end of the junction fails to match germline, which may point to a read error. V is TRBV10-3 and J is TRBJ1-3; D unresolved. Germline-derived CDR1 and CDR2 are ENHRY and SYGVKD. This CDR3 contains 14 residues. The CDR3 region has the DNA TGTGCCATCAGTGAGGGACTTCGTGGAAACATCATATATTTT. Translated: CAISEGLRGNIIYF.

The chain employs TRBV28 and TRBJ2-5, with 9 positions matching TRBD2. Trimming took 2 bases from V and 1 from J; bases not matched to a gene: 5. This CDR3 spans 16 amino acids. Germline CDR1 and CDR2: MDHEN and SYDVKM. The CDR3 DNA follows: TGTGCCAGCAGTTTACCGGGTAGCGGGAGCCAAGAGACCCAGTACTTC. This encodes CASSLPGSGSQETQYF.

V gene TRBV11-2 combines with J gene TRBJ2-7; tentative D call: TRBD1 (6 bases). The CDR3 is 14 amino acids. The V end was cut by 3 bases, the J end by 3 bases, with 12 bases between. Germline assignment: CDR1 SGHAT and CDR2 FQNNGV. CDR3 nucleotide sequence: TGTGCCAGCAGCTTGGGGGCGCAGGGCTACGAGCAGTACTTC. Its protein product is CASSLGAQGYEQYF.

This clone was recorded once. V gene TRBV13 combines with J gene TRBJ2-7; 8 positions agree with TRBD1. CDR1 is PRHDT, CDR2 FYEKMQ, per germline (reference sequence). This CDR3 comprises 16 residues. Unmatched junction bases numbered 15, after V lost 7 bases and J lost 4 bases. The CDR3 reads CASTHLGGQGSYEQYF. The CDR3 DNA follows: TGTGCCAGCACCCACTTAGGCGGACAGGGTAGTTACGAGCAGTACTTC.

This chain connects TRBV5-5 to TRBJ1-2; D may be TRBD1 (5 bases). V shed 2 bases and J shed 8 bases, with 19 bases lying between them. This CDR3 spans 15 amino acids. CDR1 is SGHKS, CDR2 YYEKEE, per germline (reference sequence). In DNA form, the CDR3 reads TGTGCCAGCAGCTTATTCCGGGACTTCGGTAGGGGCTACACCTTC. It codes for CASSLFRDFGRGYTF.

V gene TRBV28 combines with J gene TRBJ1-1; weak D call: TRBD1 (5 bases). Germline values: CDR1 MDHEN, CDR2 SYDVKM. V lost 6 bases and J lost 0, with 11 bases in between. CDR3 length: 14 residues. CDR3 loop: CASSNQGLNTEAFF. The CDR3 DNA is TGTGCCAGCAGCAACCAGGGCTTGAACACTGAAGCTTTCTTT.

The CDR3: CASSIGGYNEQFF. The CDR3 coding sequence is TGTGCCAGCAGCATCGGGGGCTACAATGAGCAGTTCTTC. The chain couples TRBV7-3 to TRBJ2-1; D is possibly TRBD2 (6 bases). Germline V CDR1 and CDR2: SGHTA, FQGTGA. The length of the CDR3 is 13 residues. The ends were cut back, 5 bases at V and 3 bases at J, with 8 bases in the middle.

The genes are TRBV2 and TRBJ2-1, with 12 bases matching TRBD2. CDR3 length equals 16 residues. With V trimmed by 5 bases and J by 9 bases, 11 bases remained unmatched. Germline-derived CDR1 and CDR2 are SNHLY and FYNNEI. This CDR3 reads CASSRTSGIGMGEQFF. The CDR3, as DNA: TGTGCCAGCAGTCGGACTAGCGGGATTGGGATGGGTGAGCAGTTCTTC.

The chain employs TRBV21-1 and TRBJ1-5. TRBV21-1 is tagged as a pseudogene. The CDR3 runs 15 residues. The CDR3 bases are TGTGCCACCGAGAGCTCCGGGATCCAGAATCAGCCCCAGCATTTT. It encodes CATESSGIQNQPQHF.

This sequence joins TRBV7-3 and TRBJ1-1, with D maybe TRBD1 (6 bases). The CDR3 is made up of 15 amino acids. Looked up from germline, CDR1 is SGHTA and CDR2 is FQGTGA. Trimming stripped 4 bases from V and 3 bases from J, with 15 bases between. The CDR3: CASSSLNRVDTEAFF. CDR3 coding DNA: TGTGCCAGCAGCTCCCTCAACAGGGTGGACACTGAAGCTTTCTTT.

The chain recombines TRBV28 with TRBJ2-7; D gene unclear. Germline V gene data show CDR1 as MDHEN and CDR2 as SYDVKM. V shed 5 bases and J shed 3 bases, with 5 bases lying between them. The CDR3 loop spans 11 amino acids. The DNA for the CDR3 is TGTGCCAGCAGTGCCAACTACGAGCAGTACTTC. This gives the protein CASSANYEQYF.

The chain links TRBV4-2 to TRBJ2-5; 11 bases agree with TRBD2. The CDR3 extends over 15 amino acids. Germline trimming cut 0 bases from V and 5 bases from J; bases unmatched to any gene: 2. CDR1 is LGHNA and CDR2 is YNFKEQ in the germline V gene. This CDR3 reads CASSQDLAGGETQYF. In nucleotides, the CDR3 is TGTGCCAGCAGCCAAGACCTAGCGGGAGGCGAGACCCAGTACTTC.

This chain connects TRBV9 to TRBJ2-1; unclear D gene. Germline CDR1 is SGDLS and CDR2 is YYNGEE. CDR3 length: 14 amino acids. V shed 0 bases and J shed 2 bases, with 6 bases lying between them. The CDR3 loop is CASSVVFTYNEQFF. CDR3 nucleotides: TGTGCCAGCAGCGTAGTATTTACCTACAATGAGCAGTTCTTC.

The J gene is TRBJ2-2, the V gene TRBV10-1; 16 nucleotides match TRBD2. J lost 0 bases, V lost 6 bases, and 1 base had no gene match. Germline V gene lookup returns CDR1 WNHNN and CDR2 SYGVQD (reference sequence). This CDR3 is 17 amino acids long. The CDR3 protein is CASSGTSGRANTGELFF. In nucleotides, the CDR3 is TGCGCCAGCAGCGGGACTAGCGGGAGGGCGAACACCGGGGAGCTGTTTTTT.

V and J are TRBV7-6 and TRBJ2-1; 8 bases align to TRBD2. The CDR3 is 19 amino acids. V trimming: 5 bases; J trimming: 5 bases; junction bases outside the gene matches: 20. The germline gives CDR1 SGHVS, CDR2 FNYEAQ. As DNA, the CDR3 is TGTGCCAGCAGCCCAAGTGGAGGGGGTATAGCGGGGAGTGACAATGAGCAGTTCTTC. It specifies CASSPSGGGIAGSDNEQFF.

The chain employs TRBV10-1 and TRBJ2-3, with unresolved D. V was cut by 0 bases and J by 4 bases, with 14 bases left in between. Germline V gives CDR1 WNHNN, CDR2 SYGVQD (reference sequence). The CDR3 spans 16 residues. The CDR3 reads CASSESGIVIPDTQYF. The DNA for the CDR3 is TGCGCCAGCAGTGAGTCGGGCATAGTCATCCCAGATACGCAGTATTTT.

The CDR3 region is CASSVGAGGEQYF. CDR3 in DNA: TGTGCCAGCAGCGTAGGGGCAGGGGGCGAGCAGTACTTC. The chain has TRBV9 and TRBJ2-7; TRBD1 agrees at 7 bases. Germline CDR1 and CDR2: SGDLS and YYNGEE. The CDR3 runs 13 residues. Trimming took 0 bases from V and 6 from J; bases not matched to a gene: 3.

This CDR3 is CASSYDPSYEQYF. The CDR3 nucleotides read TGTGCCAGCAGTTACGATCCGAGCTACGAGCAGTACTTC. This chain connects TRBV6-6 to TRBJ2-7; D is unclear. The germline CDR1 and CDR2 sequences are MNHNY and SVGAGI (reference sequence). The CDR3 is made up of 13 amino acids. V dropped 2 bases and J dropped 3 bases, with 8 bases sitting between them.

The table lists this clone with a count of one. The chain recombines TRBV7-8 with TRBJ2-7, with no clear D. Germline CDR1 SGHVS, CDR2 FQNEAQ. V gave up 2 bases and J gave up 3 bases, with 14 bases separating them. The CDR3 covers 15 residues. CDR3 DNA: TGTGCCAGCAGCTTACCCGTTGGTGCTTACTACGAGCAGTACTTC. As protein: CASSLPVGAYYEQYF.

V usage is TRBV27 and J usage is TRBJ1-1; D uncertain. The V end lost 6 bases, the J end lost 8 bases, and 13 bases lay between the germline ends. The CDR3 has 12 residues. Germline V lookup: CDR1 MNHEY, CDR2 SMNVEV (reference sequence). The CDR3 nucleotides read TGTGCCAGCAGACTTACTCCGGACGAAGCTTTCTTT. Its translation: CASRLTPDEAFF.

V usage is TRBV5-6 and J usage is TRBJ2-5, with 8 nucleotides matching TRBD1. Germline V gene sequence: CDR1 SGHDT, CDR2 YYEEEE. This CDR3 region has 16 residues. The ends lost 4 bases at V and 4 bases at J; junction bases unmatched: 12. CDR3 bases: TGTGCCAGCAGCAAGGGGGGTACAGGGGGTGGAGAGACCCAGTACTTC. It codes for CASSKGGTGGGETQYF.

The table lists this clone with a count of one. The rearrangement uses TRBV7-6 and TRBJ2-1; D gene ambiguous. Per germline, CDR1 SGHVS and CDR2 FNYEAQ. Trimming removed 5 bases from V and 5 bases from J, with 10 bases in between. There are 13 residues in the CDR3. CDR3 sequence (DNA): TGTGCCAGCAGCACCCATCCGGACAATGAGCAGTTCTTC. This codes for CASSTHPDNEQFF.

The CDR3 spells CASSPSGYTNEKLFF. CDR3 in DNA: TGTGCCAGCTCACCAAGCGGGTATACTAATGAAAAACTGTTTTTT. The rearrangement uses TRBV18 and TRBJ1-4; no clear D. CDR1 is KGHSH, CDR2 LQKENI, per germline. The CDR3 consists of 15 residues. V lost 2 bases, J lost 2 bases, and 9 bases lay in between.

The chain is built from TRBV27 and TRBJ2-7, with 7 nucleotides matching TRBD1. Germline V lookup: CDR1 MNHEY, CDR2 SMNVEV (reference sequence). With V trimmed by 6 bases and J by 7 bases, 6 bases remained unmatched. The CDR3 consists of 12 residues. The CDR3 spells CASSPRGLEQYF. CDR3 nucleotide sequence: TGTGCCAGCAGCCCCAGGGGGTTGGAGCAGTACTTC.

This sequence joins TRBV5-8 and TRBJ2-2; D is possibly TRBD1 or TRBD2 (5 bases each). Trimming pared 0 bases from V and 2 bases from J, leaving 14 bases between. The CDR3 is 17 amino acids. The V gene's germline CDR1 is SGHTS and CDR2 YDEGEE. The CDR3 DNA reads as TGTGCCAGCAGCTTGGGTTTTTGGGGGATAAACACCGGGGAGCTGTTTTTT. Amino acids: CASSLGFWGINTGELFF.